This T cell receptor beta chain was documented in a study of human T cells and chemical hapten exposure. Overall study context: DPC at 0.01% went onto the upper back in patch tests, read at 6 days.

Time point given: patch test 1, 2 weeks after DPC sensitization. Treatment: therapeutic diphenylcyclopropenone sensitization with weekly scalp DPC. The study drew its donors from alopecia patients who were 18 to 70 years old and suitable for DPC. TCRdb processed the RACE reads anew with MiXCR; each CDR3 protein has one entry. The data contain fewer than 400,000 distinct CDR3 sequences, approximately 6.3% of them seen just once; the ten biggest clones take up 8.4%. The V segment lost 5 bases and the J segment 5 bases; nucleotides outside the gene matches: 11. CDR3 length equals 16 residues. Sequenced here: whole blood, sampled in connection with sensitization to the hapten diphenylcyclopropenone (DPC). The chain recombines TRBV12-3 or TRBV12-4 with TRBJ2-5, with 10 bases lining up with TRBD2. The sequence was collected from a woman aged 18-35 years with alopecia areata. Some clones in this sample may be carry-over from other donors' samples. The CDR3 is CASSLLAGVAFETQYF. The DNA for the CDR3 is TGTGCCAGCAGTCTTCTAGCGGGGGTTGCCTTTGAGACCCAGTACTTC.